A single count supports the clone carrying this T cell receptor beta chain. This entry comes from a study of metastatic and nonmetastatic thyroid tumors. TCRdb re-called clones from the PCR reads using MiXCR. The table lists 30,000 to 40,000 clones, approximately 20% of them singletons, with 22% in the top ten. This CDR3 comprises 16 residues. With 1 base clipped from V and 1 base from J, the junction kept 3 bases outside the gene matches. Per the germline V gene, CDR1 is SGDLS and CDR2 is YYNGEE. Ahead of thyroid surgery, no patient had received treatment of any kind. V is TRBV9 and J is TRBJ2-5, with 11 nucleotides matching TRBD2. This TCR was recovered from a female donor with papillary thyroid cancer or a benign thyroid nodule (not recorded which). Some clones in this sample may be carry-over from other donors' samples. The sample comprised blood. In nucleotides, the CDR3 is TGTGCCAGCAGCGTATGTGGACTAGCGGGCCAAGAGACCCAGTACTTC. This encodes CASSVCGLAGQETQYF.